The sequence of this T cell receptor (beta chain) was determined in a study of blood T cell repertoires in COVID-19. The overall study: Material from acute and convalescent COVID-19 was sourced from the United States, Italy and Spain. Nucleic acid was either cDNA or gDNA, and it came from T cells, B-cell-depleted T cells, or PBMCs.

Only in-frame clones appear in the TCRdb table, and some are missing; sequencing was by immunoSEQ multiplex PCR. Here the sample spans approximately 42,000 clones, roughly 70% being singletons. The clonotype was recovered from a man older than 75 with acute or convalescent COVID-19. The sequencing sample was made of peripheral blood.

The CDR3 loop is CASSSGYGYTF. In nucleotides, the CDR3 is TGTGCCAGCTCATCGGGCTATGGCTACACCTTC. The chain carries TRBV5-6 and TRBJ1-2, with D unclear. Germline V gene sequence: CDR1 SGHDT, CDR2 YYEEEE. This CDR3 has 11 amino acids. V was shortened by 7 bases and J by 4 bases, with 8 bases between the two germline ends.